These 10 T cell receptor beta chains came from one sample sequenced in a study of blood T cell repertoires in COVID-19. Sequencing used immunoSEQ multiplex PCR; TCRdb keeps in-frame clones, though not all of them. The table has roughly 57,000 clones, roughly 80% seen once. The material sequenced was peripheral blood. The receptors derive from a woman aged 70 to 79 with acute or convalescent COVID-19.

The rearrangement joins TRBV7-5 to TRBJ1-2. TRBV7-5 is reported as a pseudogene. CDR3 length equals 13 residues. The CDR3 loop is CVRTPPERGGYTF. The DNA of the CDR3 is TGTGTCAGAACCCCCCCCGAGAGAGGCGGCTACACCTTC.

The V call is TRBV21-1, the J call TRBJ2-7; the listed D gene, TRBD1, was not tested against the DNA. TRBV21-1 is annotated as a pseudogene. This CDR3 has 17 residues. The CDR3 here is CASSKKRQGRRSYEQYV. CDR3 sequence (DNA): TGTGCCAGCAGCAAAAAGAGGCAGGGCCGTCGATCCTACGAGCAGTACGTC.

The chain couples TRBV24-1 to TRBJ2-1, with 11 bases identical to TRBD1. This CDR3 has 14 amino acids. The trim removed 7 bases at V and 2 bases at J, leaving 0 bases unmatched. CDR1 is KGHDR and CDR2 is SFDVKD in the germline V gene. The CDR3 nucleotides read TGTGCCACCAGGGGACAGGGGGCCTACAATGAGCAGTTCTTC. As protein: CATRGQGAYNEQFF.

This clone came up a few times. This chain uses TRBV18 with TRBJ2-3; 8 nucleotides line up with TRBD2. Germline CDR1 and CDR2: KGHSH and LQKENI. The trim removed 3 bases at V and 4 bases at J, leaving 6 bases unmatched. CDR3 size: 15 residues. The CDR3 bases are TGTGCCAGCTCACCGGGGACTAGTTCCCCAGATACGCAGTATTTT. It yields the protein CASSPGTSSPDTQYF.

On this clone: This CDR3 is also generated by other DNA sequences in the sample. The rearrangement links TRBV3-1 (or the pseudogene TRBV3-2) to TRBJ1-5; a weak D match, TRBD1 (5 bases). Trimming pared 1 base from V and 4 bases from J, leaving 8 bases between. This CDR3 has 14 residues. Germline V lookup: CDR1 LGHDT, CDR2 YNNKEL (reference sequence). Written as DNA, the CDR3 is TGTGCCAGCAGCCAAGGTGGGGGGAATCAGCCCCAGCATTTT. Amino acids: CASSQGGGNQPQHF.

The V and J genes are TRBV5-1 and TRBJ2-1; 8 bases are a match to TRBD1. Germline CDR1 and CDR2: SGHRS and YFSETQ. The CDR3 extends over 14 amino acids. J gave up 4 bases and V 4 bases, and 4 bases lay outside the gene matches. The CDR3 is CASSGGQEYNEQFF. The CDR3 DNA reads TGCGCCAGCAGCGGGGGACAGGAGTACAATGAGCAGTTCTTC.

This clone was observed a single time. This chain links TRBV15 with TRBJ2-1; 10 nucleotides line up with TRBD1. The CDR3 covers 16 residues. Trimming cost V 2 bases and J 6 bases; bases outside gene matches: 7. CDR1 is LNHNV, CDR2 YYDKDF, per germline (reference sequence). The CDR3 loop reads CATSRPDRGLRNEQFF. The CDR3 DNA sequence: TGTGCCACCAGCAGACCCGACAGGGGGCTACGCAATGAGCAGTTCTTC. Using reference TRBV15 and TRBJ2-1 for the parts outside the CDR3, the full variable domain is DAMVIQNPRYQVTQFGKPVTLSCSQTLNHNVMYWYQQKSSQAPKLLFHYYDKDFNNEADTPDNFQSRRPNTSFCFLDIRSPGLGDTAMYLCATSRPDRGLRNEQFFGPGTRLTVL.

J is TRBJ1-5 and V is TRBV10-3, with unresolved D. Germline V gene lookup returns CDR1 ENHRY and CDR2 SYGVKD. The CDR3 runs to 15 residues. The V gene lost 5 bases and the J gene lost 6 bases, with 17 bases spanning the gap. This CDR3 reads CAISKSPEVGQPQHF. The CDR3 DNA is TGTGCCATCAGTAAATCGCCAGAGGTAGGTCAGCCCCAGCATTTT.

The chain has TRBV11-2 and TRBJ1-2, with TRBD1 as a possible D gene (6 bases). This CDR3 comprises 14 residues. Trimming cost V 1 base and J 8 bases, with 14 bases left between them. Germline V gives CDR1 SGHAT, CDR2 FQNNGV. CDR3: CASSLGSGAGGYTF. The CDR3 DNA follows: TGTGCCAGCAGCTTAGGGTCAGGGGCCGGGGGCTACACCTTC.

The chain couples TRBV12-3 or TRBV12-4 to TRBJ2-5; a possible D gene is TRBD2 (5 bases). The CDR3 loop spans 13 amino acids. V was trimmed by 7 bases and J by 6 bases, leaving 15 bases between them. As DNA, the CDR3 is TGTGCCAGCAATAGAGGACTGGCGCAGACCCAGTACTTC. This codes for CASNRGLAQTQYF.